This TCR beta chain was found in a study of CXCR3-negative and CXCR3-positive naive CD8 T cells. Whole-study findings and limits: Naive CXCR3-negative cells resembled naive CXCR3-positive cells in TRBV-TRBJ usage; memory cells differed. The majority of assays used fresh PBMCs, and CXCR3 expression partially decreased after cryopreservation.

A word on this clonotype: Antigen: not known.

Germline V gene lookup returns CDR1 LGHNA and CDR2 YSLEER. The CDR3 runs to 11 residues. cDNA libraries for TRB were generated by 5' RACE incorporating UMI labels. TCRdb derives one entry per CDR3 protein from the 5' RACE reads, leaving out DNA. The sample totals more than 45,000 distinct CDR3 sequences; its top ten clones hold roughly 15%. The sample was memory CD8+ T cells from blood. The rearrangement links TRBV4-3 to TRBJ1-1. This sequence was found in a human donor in good health. Some clones in this sample may be carry-over from other donors' samples. The CDR3 sequence: CASSQGPEAFF.